Shown below are 30 T cell receptor beta chains from a single sample sequenced in a study of control samples from healthy donors and cancer patients. Libraries were prepared by immunoSEQ multiplex PCR; TCRdb keeps only in-frame clonotypes and omits some of them. This table has 130,000 to 150,000 clones, approximately 90% appearing once. Material: blood. The receptors come from a woman aged 25 to 45 in good health.

The chain recombines TRBV28 with TRBJ2-5, with 8 positions matching TRBD2. V dropped 6 bases and J dropped 2; count of bases not matched to a gene: 14. Germline V gene lookup returns CDR1 MDHEN and CDR2 SYDVKM. CDR3 length: 17 amino acids. The CDR3 here is CASSPRFRGGRQETQYF. The CDR3 DNA reads TGTGCCAGCAGCCCCAGATTTCGGGGGGGGCGACAAGAGACCCAGTACTTC.

The chain carries TRBV3-1 (or the pseudogene TRBV3-2) and TRBJ2-1, with 9 bases lining up with TRBD2. The germline V gene has CDR1 LGHDT and CDR2 YNNKEL (reference sequence). The CDR3 spans 15 residues. V was clipped by 3 bases and J by 6 bases; unmatched bases: 6. The CDR3 DNA reads TGTGCCAGCAGCCAGGTAGCGGGAGTGGGCAATGAGCAGTTCTTC. Protein: CASSQVAGVGNEQFF.

The rearrangement joins TRBV5-6 to TRBJ1-2, with 8 bases matching TRBD1. Trimming at V came to 4 bases and at J to 4 bases, leaving 9 bases not matched to a gene. The CDR3 is 15 residues long. Germline assignment: CDR1 SGHDT and CDR2 YYEEEE. The CDR3 here is CASSLQGDPFYGYTF. The CDR3 DNA is TGTGCCAGCAGCCTACAGGGGGACCCTTTCTATGGCTACACCTTC.

The chain employs TRBV19 and TRBJ1-2; 8 bases are a match to TRBD1. The germline CDR1 and CDR2 sequences are LNHDA and SQIVND (reference sequence). The CDR3 contains 14 residues. V shed 7 bases and J 4 bases; nucleotides not matched to a gene: 8. The CDR3 DNA is TGTGCCAGTAAGTCAGGACAGGGCATCTATGGCTACACCTTC. The encoded protein is CASKSGQGIYGYTF.

The CDR3 bases are TGCAGCGCTGGGACAGGGGGGAACACTGAAGCTTTCTTT. This translates into CSAGTGGNTEAFF. The rearrangement joins TRBV29-1 to TRBJ1-1; 11 nucleotides line up with TRBD1. V gave up 7 bases and J gave up 1 base; unmatched junction bases: 2. From germline, CDR1 is SQVTM and CDR2 ANQGSEA. This CDR3 comprises 13 residues.

The sample holds a few counts of this clone. The rearrangement links TRBV10-3 to TRBJ2-7; 12 positions match TRBD1. The junction had 8 bases not matched to a gene; V was cut back by 10 bases and J by 4 bases. The CDR3 is 14 residues long. The germline CDR1 and CDR2 sequences are ENHRY and SYGVKD. CDR3 loop: CASGGQGALYEQYF. The DNA for the CDR3 is TGTGCCAGCGGGGGACAGGGGGCGCTTTACGAGCAGTACTTC.

CDR3 nucleotides: TGCGCCAGCAGCTTGGAGGCAGGGGGCGCATACGAGCAGTACTTC. It codes for CASSLEAGGAYEQYF. This chain uses TRBV5-1 with TRBJ2-7, with 8 positions matching TRBD1. V lost 0 bases, J lost 4 bases, and 6 bases stayed unmatched. Germline CDR1 SGHRS, CDR2 YFSETQ. There are 15 residues in the CDR3. Combining the CDR3 with reference TRBV5-1 and TRBJ2-7 gives the whole variable domain KAGVTQTPRYLIKTRGQQVTLSCSPISGHRSVSWYQQTPGQGLQFLFEYFSETQRNKGNFPGRFSGRQFSNSRSEMNVSTLELGDSALYLCASSLEAGGAYEQYFGPGTRLTVT.

The rearrangement uses TRBV25-1 and TRBJ1-1; D perhaps matches TRBD1 (5 bases). V was pared by 1 base and J by 3 bases, with 12 bases between. Per germline, CDR1 MGHDK and CDR2 SYGVNS. This CDR3 contains 15 residues. CDR3 DNA: TGTGCCAGCAGTGAATTCCAGGGTGTGGACACTGAAGCTTTCTTT. It translates to CASSEFQGVDTEAFF.

The count of this clone is one. This chain uses TRBV19 with TRBJ1-5; D gene uncertain. Deletions cut 9 bases from V and 0 bases from J, with 18 bases between. The CDR3 has 16 amino acids. Germline assignment: CDR1 LNHDA and CDR2 SQIVND (reference sequence). CDR3 region: CASLSGPGYSNQPQHF. CDR3 sequence (DNA): TGTGCCAGCTTATCGGGCCCGGGATATAGCAATCAGCCCCAGCATTTT.

The rearrangement uses TRBV14 and TRBJ2-5; 14 nucleotides agree with TRBD2. Trimming at V came to 4 bases and at J to 5 bases, leaving 6 bases not matched to a gene. Germline V lookup: CDR1 SGHDN, CDR2 FVKESK. The CDR3 is made up of 16 amino acids. DNA for the CDR3: TGTGCCAGCAGCCCCCGACTAGCGGGAGGGTATGAGACCCAGTACTTC. Translated: CASSPRLAGGYETQYF.

The genes are TRBV14 and TRBJ2-5; TRBD2 aligns across 12 bases. This CDR3 spans 16 amino acids. Germline values: CDR1 SGHDN, CDR2 FVKESK. With V trimmed by 4 bases and J by 5 bases, 8 bases remained unmatched. The CDR3 DNA is TGTGCCAGCAGCCCCTACCTAGCGGGAGGGAGGGAGACCCAGTACTTC. It encodes CASSPYLAGGRETQYF. Filled out from reference TRBV14 and TRBJ2-5, the complete variable domain reads EAGVTQFPSHSVIEKGQTVTLRCDPISGHDNLYWYRRVMGKEIKFLLHFVKESKQDESGMPNNRFLAERTGGTYSTLKVQPAELEDSGVYFCASSPYLAGGRETQYFGPGTRLLVL.

The gene calls are TRBV7-8 and TRBJ2-1; D gene ambiguous. Looked up from germline, CDR1 is SGHVS and CDR2 is FQNEAQ. V lost 6 bases and J lost 5, with 14 bases in between. This CDR3 contains 14 residues. The CDR3 bases are TGTGCCAGCAGAAGCCCCCCGCCAGACAATGAGCAGTTCTTC. It translates to CASRSPPPDNEQFF.

J is TRBJ1-2 and V is TRBV24-1; unclear D gene. The CDR3 consists of 14 residues. V was pared by 2 bases and J by 2 bases, with 8 bases between. CDR1 and CDR2 from the germline V gene are KGHDR and SFDVKD. The CDR3 coding sequence is TGTGCCACCAGTGATTCTGGGAGGAACTATGGCTACACCTTC. Protein product: CATSDSGRNYGYTF.

In this sample, this clone turned up once. The chain uses TRBV5-4 and TRBJ1-1, with TRBD1 as a possible D gene (6 bases). This CDR3 comprises 15 residues. Germline V gene data show CDR1 as SGHNT and CDR2 as YYREEE (reference sequence). The V and J ends lost 3 bases and 3 bases respectively, with 15 bases between them. This CDR3 is CASSSRGPGDTEAFF. CDR3 sequence (DNA): TGTGCCAGCAGCTCCCGGGGGCCGGGGGACACTGAAGCTTTCTTT.

This sequence joins TRBV29-1 and TRBJ2-1; D possibly uses TRBD1 or TRBD2 (6 bases each). The germline V and J ends were trimmed by 6 bases and 2 bases, with 14 bases remaining between them. There are 14 residues in the CDR3. Per the germline V gene, CDR1 is SQVTM and CDR2 is ANQGSEA. CDR3 in DNA: TGCAGCGTAAAGGGGGGAAGCCCCTACAATGAGCAGTTCTTC. This encodes CSVKGGSPYNEQFF.

The V gene is TRBV5-1, the J gene TRBJ2-3; 12 bases line up with TRBD2. The germline CDR1 and CDR2 sequences are SGHRS and YFSETQ. J lost 4 bases, V lost 2 bases, and 2 bases had no gene match. The CDR3 runs to 15 residues. The DNA for the CDR3 is TGCGCCAGCAGCTTACTAGCGGGAGGAGCAGATACGCAGTATTTT. This gives the protein CASSLLAGGADTQYF.

This clone was observed a single time. V and J are TRBV5-1 and TRBJ2-5, with 11 bases aligning to TRBD2. J was trimmed by 3 bases and V by 4 bases; bases with no gene match: 23. Germline V lookup: CDR1 SGHRS, CDR2 YFSETQ. The CDR3 consists of 21 residues. The CDR3 reads CASSHPGTGYSGRAFKETQYF. The CDR3 DNA reads as TGCGCCAGCAGCCATCCCGGGACAGGGTATAGCGGGAGGGCATTTAAAGAGACCCAGTACTTC.

V and J are TRBV3-1 (or the pseudogene TRBV3-2) and TRBJ1-2, with D possibly matching TRBD1 (5 bases). This CDR3 has 14 residues. Per germline, CDR1 LGHDT and CDR2 YNNKEL (reference sequence). Trimming removed 0 bases at V and 5 bases at J, with 10 bases between. In nucleotides, the CDR3 is TGTGCCAGCAGCCAAGATCAGGGACCGTATGGCTACACCTTC. Translation: CASSQDQGPYGYTF.

CDR3 DNA: TGTGCCAGCAGTCAAGGGGGCCAAAATGAGCAGTTCTTC. It is translated as CASSQGGQNEQFF. The rearrangement links TRBV6-4 to TRBJ2-1; 7 bases match TRBD1. The CDR3 is 13 amino acids. The V and J ends lost 5 bases and 7 bases, in that order; junction bases with no gene match: 5. CDR1 and CDR2 from the germline V gene are MRHNA and SNTAGT.

This clone was recorded once. V gene TRBV5-6 combines with J gene TRBJ2-3, with TRBD2 as a possible D gene (7 bases). Per the germline V gene, CDR1 is SGHDT and CDR2 is YYEEEE. Trimming pared 1 base from V and 4 bases from J, leaving 13 bases between. The CDR3 spans 15 residues. The CDR3 sequence: CASSLRQGRADTQYF. CDR3 coding DNA: TGTGCCAGCAGCTTGAGGCAGGGGAGGGCAGATACGCAGTATTTT.

The chain employs TRBV5-1 and TRBJ2-5, with 9 bases that match TRBD1. The ends lost 0 bases at V and 0 bases at J; junction bases unmatched: 3. CDR1 and CDR2 from the germline V gene are SGHRS and YFSETQ. This CDR3 is built from 16 residues. The CDR3 here is CASSLGGTGYQETQYF. The CDR3 DNA follows: TGCGCCAGCAGCTTGGGGGGGACAGGGTACCAAGAGACCCAGTACTTC.

This chain connects TRBV19 to TRBJ2-2; D unclear. The CDR3 loop spans 14 amino acids. Trimming shortened V by 3 bases and J by 1 base, and 6 bases separated the two germline ends. Germline CDR1 and CDR2: LNHDA and SQIVND (reference sequence). This CDR3 reads CASSMDGNTGELFF. CDR3 nucleotide sequence: TGTGCCAGTAGTATGGATGGGAACACCGGGGAGCTGTTTTTT.

The chain combines TRBV30 with TRBJ2-2; 12 nucleotides match TRBD1. Germline assignment: CDR1 GTSNPN and CDR2 SVGIG (reference sequence). CDR3 length: 15 amino acids. Unmatched junction bases numbered 2, after V lost 2 bases and J lost 4 bases. The CDR3 loop is CAWSTGQGATGELFF. CDR3 DNA sequence: TGTGCCTGGAGTACGGGACAGGGGGCCACCGGGGAGCTGTTTTTT.

This chain joins TRBV5-5 and TRBJ2-1; weak D call: TRBD2 (6 bases). This CDR3 spans 15 amino acids. The germline V gene has CDR1 SGHKS and CDR2 YYEKEE (reference sequence). The germline V and J ends were trimmed by 4 bases and 3 bases, with 14 bases remaining between them. The DNA of the CDR3 is TGTGCCAGCAGCATCAGGCCCGGGGGCTACAATGAGCAGTTCTTC. Translation: CASSIRPGGYNEQFF. The entire variable domain, with the rest obtained from reference TRBV5-5 and TRBJ2-1, is as follows: DAGVTQSPTHLIKTRGQQVTLRCSPISGHKSVSWYQQVLGQGPQFIFQYYEKEERGRGNFPDRFSARQFPNYSSELNVNALLLGDSALYLCASSIRPGGYNEQFFGPGTRLTVL.

A single count supports this clone. The V gene is TRBV6-6, the J gene TRBJ1-5; D is perhaps TRBD1 (6 bases). CDR1 is MNHNY and CDR2 is SVGAGI in the germline V gene (reference sequence). The CDR3 extends over 15 amino acids. Trimming took 10 bases from V and 6 from J, leaving 22 bases between them. The CDR3 region is CATSGEGGGIQPQHF. CDR3 DNA sequence: TGTGCCACTTCGGGAGAAGGGGGAGGGATTCAGCCCCAGCATTTT.

This clone was observed a few times. CDR3 sequence reads: CASSPPTGLAEQYF. The DNA of the CDR3 is TGTGCCAGCAGCCCTCCGACAGGGTTGGCCGAGCAGTACTTC. The gene calls are TRBV9 and TRBJ2-7; 7 bases line up with TRBD1. The CDR3 sequence is 14 residues long. Germline-derived CDR1 and CDR2 are SGDLS and YYNGEE. Trimming removed 4 bases from V and 6 bases from J; junction bases left unmatched: 10. Looking up the rest from reference TRBV9 and TRBJ2-7 gives the full variable domain: DSGVTQTPKHLITATGQRVTLRCSPRSGDLSVYWYQQSLDQGLQFLIQYYNGEERAKGNILERFSAQQFPDLHSELNLSSLELGDSALYFCASSPPTGLAEQYFGPGTRLTVT.

This rearrangement joins TRBV13 to TRBJ2-1; 14 positions match TRBD2. The V segment lost 5 bases and the J segment 7 bases; nucleotides outside the gene matches: 10. The CDR3 sequence is 17 residues long. From germline, CDR1 is PRHDT and CDR2 FYEKMQ (reference sequence). In nucleotides, the CDR3 is TGTGCCAGCAGCCCGACTAGCGGGAGGGTAACAGTGAATGAGCAGTTCTTC. This translates into CASSPTSGRVTVNEQFF.

The V call is TRBV7-9, the J call TRBJ2-7; 11 bases align to TRBD2. This CDR3 region has 14 residues. V was clipped by 3 bases and J by 8 bases; unmatched bases: 6. Germline V gives CDR1 SEHNR, CDR2 FQNEAQ (reference sequence). CDR3 DNA sequence: TGTGCCAGCAGCTTTAGCGGGAGGGGGGGAAAGCAGTACTTC. Translation gives CASSFSGRGGKQYF.

This chain uses TRBV14 with TRBJ2-3; D call uncertain. Germline V gene data show CDR1 as SGHDN and CDR2 as FVKESK. The V and J ends lost 1 base and 6 bases respectively, with 11 bases between them. This CDR3 comprises 14 residues. DNA of the CDR3: TGTGCCAGCAGCCAAGTCCAGGTGTCGGATACGCAGTATTTT. This codes for CASSQVQVSDTQYF.

This rearrangement joins TRBV7-2 to TRBJ1-1, with D hard to call. Deletions cut 2 bases from V and 4 bases from J, with 11 bases between. This CDR3 is built from 14 residues. The germline gives CDR1 SGHTA, CDR2 FQGNSA. The CDR3 region is CASSLLAGSTEAFF. The CDR3, as DNA: TGTGCCAGCAGCTTACTAGCGGGGAGCACTGAAGCTTTCTTT. Combining the CDR3 with reference TRBV7-2 and TRBJ1-1 gives the whole variable domain GAGVSQSPSNKVTEKGKDVELRCDPISGHTALYWYRQSLGQGLEFLIYFQGNSAPDKSGLPSDRFSAERTGGSVSTLTIQRTQQEDSAVYLCASSLLAGSTEAFFGQGTRLTVV.